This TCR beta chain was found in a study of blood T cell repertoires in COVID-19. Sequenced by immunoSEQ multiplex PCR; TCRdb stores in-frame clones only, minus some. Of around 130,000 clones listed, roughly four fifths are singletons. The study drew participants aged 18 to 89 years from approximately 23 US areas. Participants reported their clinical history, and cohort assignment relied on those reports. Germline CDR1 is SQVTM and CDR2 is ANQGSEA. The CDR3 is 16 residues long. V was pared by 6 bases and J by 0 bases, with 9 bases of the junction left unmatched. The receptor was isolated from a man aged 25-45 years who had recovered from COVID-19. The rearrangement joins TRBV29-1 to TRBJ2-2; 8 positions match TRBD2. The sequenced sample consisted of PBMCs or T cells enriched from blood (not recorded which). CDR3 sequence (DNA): TGCAGCGTGGGGCAGCGGGGGCCTTCGAACACCGGGGAGCTGTTTTTT. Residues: CSVGQRGPSNTGELFF.